This entry lists 21 T cell receptor beta chains sequenced from one sample in a study of blood T cell repertoires in COVID-19. Only in-frame clones appear in the TCRdb table, and some are missing; sequencing was by immunoSEQ multiplex PCR. Among around 170,000 clones listed, more than 85% were seen once. The sequencing sample was made of PBMCs or T cells enriched from blood (not recorded which). The source is a woman aged 45-65 years who had recovered from COVID-19.

This clone was recorded only once. The rearrangement joins TRBV2 to TRBJ1-2; D is perhaps TRBD1 (5 bases). Trimming took 7 bases from V and 3 from J, leaving 9 bases between them. This CDR3 is built from 12 residues. Germline-derived CDR1 and CDR2 are SNHLY and FYNNEI. The CDR3 spells CASTGEYYGYTF. DNA of the CDR3: TGTGCCAGCACGGGGGAGTACTATGGCTACACCTTC.

J is TRBJ2-7 and V is TRBV3-1 (or the pseudogene TRBV3-2); 8 bases are shared with TRBD2. Germline V CDR1 and CDR2: LGHDT, YNNKEL (reference sequence). There are 16 residues in the CDR3. Unmatched junction bases numbered 8, after V lost 0 bases and J lost 4 bases. The DNA of the CDR3 is TGTGCCAGCAGCCAAGATGGAGCGGGAGAGCATTACGAGCAGTACTTC. Encoded protein: CASSQDGAGEHYEQYF.

CDR3 residues: CSVLGVRGSSGNTIYF. For the CDR3, the DNA is TGCAGCGTCCTCGGCGTCCGGGGGTCCTCTGGAAACACCATATATTTT. J is TRBJ1-3 and V is TRBV29-1; possibly TRBD1 for D (5 bases). The V end lost 6 bases, the J end lost 0 bases, and 18 bases lay between the germline ends. This CDR3 is built from 16 residues. Germline lookup yields CDR1 SQVTM and CDR2 ANQGSEA.

The CDR3 is CASSRPGVSEGAFF. CDR3 DNA: TGTGCCAGCAGTCGACCGGGGGTGAGCGAGGGAGCTTTCTTT. The genes are TRBV6-5 and TRBJ1-1; D perhaps matches TRBD1 (5 bases). The V gene's germline CDR1 is MNHEY and CDR2 SVGAGI. The CDR3 loop spans 14 amino acids. With 5 bases removed from V and 10 bases from J, the gap between germline ends came to 20 bases.

The chain is built from TRBV30 and TRBJ2-1; TRBD2 aligns across 12 bases. Germline CDR1 GTSNPN, CDR2 SVGIG (reference sequence). The CDR3 loop spans 13 amino acids. With V trimmed by 4 bases and J by 8 bases, 3 bases remained unmatched. CDR3 DNA: TGTGCCTGGAACCGACTAGCGGGAGATGAGCAGTTCTTC. It specifies CAWNRLAGDEQFF.

V and J are TRBV2 and TRBJ1-5; TRBD1 is a possible D gene (5 bases). From germline, CDR1 is SNHLY and CDR2 FYNNEI. Trimming removed 6 bases from V and 1 base from J, with 13 bases in between. The length of the CDR3 is 15 residues. The CDR3 bases are TGTGCCAGCAGCGGAGACAGCGGGAGCAATCAGCCCCAGCATTTT. It yields the protein CASSGDSGSNQPQHF. Complete variable domain (other parts from reference TRBV2 and TRBJ1-5): EPEVTQTPSHQVTQMGQEVILRCVPISNHLYFYWYRQILGQKVEFLVSFYNNEISEKSEIFDDQFSVERPDGSNFTLKIRSTKLEDSAMYFCASSGDSGSNQPQHFGDGTRLSIL.

The chain is built from TRBV2 and TRBJ2-1; D possibly corresponds to TRBD1 (5 bases). The CDR3 is 13 amino acids. CDR1 is SNHLY and CDR2 is FYNNEI in the germline V gene. The CDR3 spells CALGQTSNNEQFF. In DNA, the CDR3 is TGTGCGCTGGGGCAGACGTCTAACAATGAGCAGTTCTTC.

The chain has TRBV12-1 and TRBJ1-2. TRBV12-1 is a recognized pseudogene. CDR3 length: 14 residues. The CDR3 nucleotides read TGTCCCCGGGTTCGACCTCTAGCTAACTATGGCTACACCTTC. Translation: CPRVRPLANYGYTF.

The rearrangement uses TRBV6-5 and TRBJ1-2, with TRBD1 matching over 7 bases. J was trimmed by 8 bases and V by 6 bases; bases with no gene match: 12. CDR3 length: 14 amino acids. CDR1 and CDR2 from the germline V gene are MNHEY and SVGAGI. As DNA, the CDR3 is TGTGCCAGCAGATCCGGCAGGGGGGCCGGCGGCTACACCTTC. Amino acid sequence: CASRSGRGAGGYTF.

The V gene is TRBV19, the J gene TRBJ1-5, with D possibly TRBD1 on 5 matching bases. CDR1 is LNHDA and CDR2 is SQIVND in the germline V gene (reference sequence). Trimming took off 4 bases at V and 3 bases at J, with 13 bases between the two ends. The CDR3 runs 15 residues. The chain's CDR3 is CASSNLDSFNQPQHF. The DNA for the CDR3 is TGTGCCAGTAGTAACCTCGACAGCTTCAATCAGCCCCAGCATTTT.

The chain uses TRBV19 and TRBJ2-1; 7 positions agree with TRBD2. The germline V gene has CDR1 LNHDA and CDR2 SQIVND (reference sequence). With V trimmed by 6 bases and J by 0 bases, 14 bases remained unmatched. The CDR3 sequence is 18 residues long. The CDR3 DNA reads TGTGCCAGTAGCCCGAGACCGGGGGGTGGGAGCTCCTACAATGAGCAGTTCTTC. It encodes CASSPRPGGGSSYNEQFF.

This rearrangement joins TRBV2 to TRBJ2-2; D is perhaps TRBD2 (7 bases). This CDR3 comprises 17 residues. V was shortened by 5 bases and J by 7 bases, with 23 bases between the two germline ends. Germline CDR1 reads SNHLY; CDR2 reads FYNNEI. CDR3 region: CASSQWGLYGRDGELFF. DNA for the CDR3: TGTGCCAGCAGTCAATGGGGGCTATATGGGAGGGACGGGGAGCTGTTTTTT.

V is TRBV7-8 and J is TRBJ1-1; TRBD1 agrees at 8 bases. J was trimmed by 2 bases and V by 4 bases; bases with no gene match: 9. In germline, CDR1 is SGHVS, CDR2 FQNEAQ. The CDR3 runs 16 residues. CDR3 sequence: CASSSRTGRGNTEAFF. The CDR3, as DNA: TGTGCCAGCAGCTCTCGGACAGGGAGAGGTAACACTGAAGCTTTCTTT. The whole variable domain, remainder taken from reference TRBV7-8 and TRBJ1-1, is GAGVSQSPRYKVAKRGQDVALRCDPISGHVSLFWYQQALGQGPEFLTYFQNEAQLDKSGLPSDRFFAERPEGSVSTLKIQRTQQEDSAVYLCASSSRTGRGNTEAFFGQGTRLTVV.

The chain carries TRBV10-3 and TRBJ1-1, with a tentative D call TRBD1 (6 bases). This CDR3 is 15 amino acids long. V dropped 10 bases and J dropped 4 bases, with 22 bases sitting between them. Germline CDR1 is ENHRY and CDR2 is SYGVKD. The CDR3 is CATSTGQISTTEAFF. DNA for the CDR3: TGTGCCACATCGACAGGACAGATAAGTACCACTGAAGCTTTCTTT.

This rearrangement joins TRBV3-1 (or the pseudogene TRBV3-2) to TRBJ1-1, with D possibly matching TRBD1 (6 bases). V lost 1 base to trimming and J lost 10 bases, with 13 bases between them. This CDR3 is 13 amino acids long. CDR1 and CDR2 from the germline V gene are LGHDT and YNNKEL (reference sequence). CDR3 DNA sequence: TGTGCCAGCAGCCAAGGTAAAGGGGGGGGAGCTTTCTTT. Residues: CASSQGKGGGAFF.

This clone was recorded once. This CDR3 is CATNLQGYNSPLHF. The CDR3 bases are TGTGCCACCAACTTACAGGGTTATAATTCACCCCTCCACTTT. J is TRBJ1-6 and V is TRBV5-4; TRBD1 is a possible D gene (6 bases). Trimming shortened V by 9 bases and J by 4 bases, and 14 bases separated the two germline ends. Germline-derived CDR1 and CDR2 are SGHNT and YYREEE (reference sequence). This CDR3 region has 14 residues.

The gene calls are TRBV7-9 and TRBJ1-1; a weak D match, TRBD1 (5 bases). Germline V gene data show CDR1 as SEHNR and CDR2 as FQNEAQ (reference sequence). CDR3 length equals 15 residues. Deletions cut 4 bases from V and 3 bases from J, with 15 bases between. The DNA of the CDR3 is TGTGCCAGCAGCTCCAGGGTTTGGGAGGACACTGAAGCTTTCTTT. Residues: CASSSRVWEDTEAFF.

V gene TRBV6-5 combines with J gene TRBJ2-1; 7 nucleotides agree with TRBD2. There are 15 residues in the CDR3. Trimming took 5 bases from V and 0 from J; bases not matched to a gene: 4. Per the germline V gene, CDR1 is MNHEY and CDR2 is SVGAGI. The CDR3 DNA sequence: TGTGCCAGCAGTAAACTAGCGAGCTCCTACAATGAGCAGTTCTTC. It yields the protein CASSKLASSYNEQFF.

V is TRBV5-1 and J is TRBJ2-1, with D hard to call. V was pared by 5 bases and J by 4 bases, with 13 bases between. Looked up from germline, CDR1 is SGHRS and CDR2 is YFSETQ. This CDR3 is built from 14 residues. This CDR3 is CASRFELTYNEQFF. Here the CDR3 DNA reads TGCGCCAGCAGATTCGAACTAACTTACAATGAGCAGTTCTTC.

V gene TRBV19 combines with J gene TRBJ1-2; TRBD1 matches at 7 bases. This CDR3 comprises 15 residues. The germline V gene has CDR1 LNHDA and CDR2 SQIVND (reference sequence). V gave up 4 bases and J gave up 6 bases; unmatched junction bases: 11. CDR3 bases: TGTGCCAGTAGTACGCCAGGCGGGACAGCAAATGGCTACACCTTC. Protein: CASSTPGGTANGYTF.

This clone was detected only once. The genes are TRBV28 and TRBJ1-2, with a tentative D call TRBD1 (6 bases). Germline CDR1 and CDR2: MDHEN and SYDVKM. The CDR3 has 15 amino acids. Trimming stripped 5 bases from V and 4 bases from J, with 17 bases between. The CDR3 nucleotides read TGTGCCAGCAGTCCCCCCCGCCGGACAGTCTATGGCTACACCTTC. Translating gives CASSPPRRTVYGYTF.